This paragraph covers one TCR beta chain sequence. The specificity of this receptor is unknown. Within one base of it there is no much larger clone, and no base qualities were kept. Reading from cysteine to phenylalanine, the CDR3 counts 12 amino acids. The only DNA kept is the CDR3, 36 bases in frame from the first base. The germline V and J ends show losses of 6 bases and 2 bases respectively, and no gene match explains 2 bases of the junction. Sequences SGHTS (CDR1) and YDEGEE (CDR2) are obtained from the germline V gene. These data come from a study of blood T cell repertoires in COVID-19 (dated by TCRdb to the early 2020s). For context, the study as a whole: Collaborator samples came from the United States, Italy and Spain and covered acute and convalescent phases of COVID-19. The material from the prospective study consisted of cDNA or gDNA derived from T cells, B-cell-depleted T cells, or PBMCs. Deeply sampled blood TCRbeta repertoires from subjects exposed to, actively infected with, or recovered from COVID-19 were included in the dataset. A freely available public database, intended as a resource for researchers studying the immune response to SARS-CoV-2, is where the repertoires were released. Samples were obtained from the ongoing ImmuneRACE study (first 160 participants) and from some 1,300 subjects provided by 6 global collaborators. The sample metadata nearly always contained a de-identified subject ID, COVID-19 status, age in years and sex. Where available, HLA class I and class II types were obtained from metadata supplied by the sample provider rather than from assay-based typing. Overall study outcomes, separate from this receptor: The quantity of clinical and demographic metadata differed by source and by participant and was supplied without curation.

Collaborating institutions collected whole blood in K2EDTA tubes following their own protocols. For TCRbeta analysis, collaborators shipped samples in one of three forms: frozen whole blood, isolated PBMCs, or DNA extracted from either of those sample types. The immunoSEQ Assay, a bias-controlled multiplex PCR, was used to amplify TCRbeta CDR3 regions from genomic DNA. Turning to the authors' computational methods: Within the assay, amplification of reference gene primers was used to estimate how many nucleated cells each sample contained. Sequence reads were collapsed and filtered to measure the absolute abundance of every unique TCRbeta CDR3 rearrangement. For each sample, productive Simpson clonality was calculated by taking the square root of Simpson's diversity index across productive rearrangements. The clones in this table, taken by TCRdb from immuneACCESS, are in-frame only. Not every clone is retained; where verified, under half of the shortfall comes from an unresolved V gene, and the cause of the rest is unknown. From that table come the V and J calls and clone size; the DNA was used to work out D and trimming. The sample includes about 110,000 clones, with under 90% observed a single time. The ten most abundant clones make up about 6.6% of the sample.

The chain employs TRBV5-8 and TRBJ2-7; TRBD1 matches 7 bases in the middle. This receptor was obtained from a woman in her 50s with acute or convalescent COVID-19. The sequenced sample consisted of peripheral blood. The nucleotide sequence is TGTGCCAGCACCGGACAGGCCTACGAGCAGTACTTC. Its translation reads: CASTGQAYEQYF.